These 25 T cell receptor beta chains came from one sample sequenced in a study of cytomegalovirus exposure and HLA in healthy donors. Researchers ran the PCR with 60 Vbeta and 13 Jbeta primers. Repertoires were generated with immunoSEQ multiplex PCR, while TCRdb's copy carries only in-frame clones and drops some. Here the sample spans 75,000 to 95,000 clones, 78% being singletons. The source material was PBMCs. These receptors originate from a male donor in good health and CMV-seropositive.

The rearrangement joins TRBV27 to TRBJ2-7; D is possibly TRBD2 (5 bases). The CDR3 has 15 residues. CDR1 and CDR2 (germline): MNHEY, SMNVEV (reference sequence). Trimming shortened V by 0 bases and J by 4 bases, and 13 bases separated the two germline ends. CDR3 residues: CASSLSQIGIYEQYF. In DNA form, the CDR3 reads TGTGCCAGCAGTTTATCACAGATCGGGATATACGAGCAGTACTTC.

The rearrangement joins TRBV19 to TRBJ2-1, with a possible D match to TRBD1 (5 bases). Germline V lookup: CDR1 LNHDA, CDR2 SQIVND (reference sequence). Trimming stripped 3 bases from V and 10 bases from J, with 13 bases between. The CDR3 is 13 residues long. This CDR3 reads CASSIFRGHEQFF. The CDR3 DNA follows: TGTGCCAGTAGTATTTTTCGTGGACACGAGCAGTTCTTC.

The chain links TRBV6-5 to TRBJ2-2; possible D gene TRBD2, 6 bases. V was trimmed by 6 bases and J by 6 bases, leaving 17 bases between them. CDR1 and CDR2 from the germline V gene are MNHEY and SVGAGI. This CDR3 region has 15 residues. CDR3 loop: CASRRAPSGAGELFF. The CDR3 bases are TGTGCCAGCAGACGGGCCCCGTCGGGAGCCGGGGAGCTGTTTTTT.

This clone showed up just a few times. The CDR3 loop is CASSLPGGTEAFF. The DNA for the CDR3 is TGTGCCAGCAGTTTACCAGGGGGCACTGAAGCTTTCTTT. The chain recombines TRBV28 with TRBJ1-1, with TRBD1 identical over 7 bases. The CDR3 totals 13 residues. CDR1 and CDR2 from the germline V gene are MDHEN and SYDVKM. V was clipped by 2 bases and J by 4 bases; unmatched bases: 1.

V usage is TRBV7-2 and J usage is TRBJ2-7; 10 bases line up with TRBD1. With 5 bases clipped from V and 9 bases from J, the junction kept 7 bases outside the gene matches. The germline V gene encodes CDR1 SGHTA and CDR2 FQGNSA. CDR3 length: 13 residues. As DNA, the CDR3 is TGTGCCAGCAGCCCGGACAGGGGGAAGTCGCAGTACTTC. This sequence encodes CASSPDRGKSQYF.

The chain has TRBV7-8 and TRBJ2-7; 8 bases map to TRBD2. This CDR3 has 14 residues. Germline V gene data show CDR1 as SGHVS and CDR2 as FQNEAQ. J gave up 6 bases and V 7 bases, and 11 bases lay outside the gene matches. This CDR3 is CASTLSGLVGEQYF. The CDR3 coding sequence is TGTGCCAGCACCCTCTCGGGACTAGTGGGCGAGCAGTACTTC.

V is TRBV29-1 and J is TRBJ2-3, with 8 bases identical to TRBD1. Trimming took 6 bases from V and 4 from J; bases not matched to a gene: 9. This CDR3 has 14 amino acids. Germline CDR1 and CDR2: SQVTM and ANQGSEA. In DNA form, the CDR3 reads TGCAGCGTCGGAGAGAACAGGGGGGCAGATACGCAGTATTTT. Its translation: CSVGENRGADTQYF.

This clone was seen once. The chain employs TRBV7-9 and TRBJ2-7; possible D gene TRBD1, 6 bases. In germline, CDR1 is SEHNR, CDR2 FQNEAQ (reference sequence). This CDR3 contains 16 residues. The V end lost 6 bases, the J end lost 0 bases, and 18 bases lay between the germline ends. CDR3 region: CASRGPLKGVSYEQYF. CDR3 DNA sequence: TGTGCCAGCAGGGGACCATTGAAGGGGGTCTCCTACGAGCAGTACTTC.

The genes are TRBV28 and TRBJ2-6; 7 nucleotides align to TRBD2. J gave up 2 bases and V 7 bases, and 8 bases lay outside the gene matches. The CDR3 has 16 amino acids. Germline V gives CDR1 MDHEN, CDR2 SYDVKM. In nucleotides, the CDR3 is TGTGCCAGCACCGTCGGGGCGGGGGCTGGGGCCAACGTCCTGACTTTC. It codes for CASTVGAGAGANVLTF.

This clone turned up a few times. The chain combines TRBV5-1 with TRBJ1-5, with D possibly TRBD1 on 6 matching bases. This CDR3 is 14 amino acids long. CDR1 is SGHRS, CDR2 YFSETQ, per germline. Trimming took off 5 bases at V and 7 bases at J, with 16 bases between the two ends. Here the CDR3 reads CASSDTQGGQPQHF. The CDR3, as DNA: TGCGCCAGCAGTGATACACAGGGTGGGCAGCCCCAGCATTTT.

The rearrangement uses TRBV7-9 and TRBJ2-7; 9 nucleotides align to TRBD1. CDR1 is SEHNR and CDR2 is FQNEAQ in the germline V gene (reference sequence). With V trimmed by 5 bases and J by 4 bases, 9 bases remained unmatched. The CDR3 contains 15 residues. The CDR3 sequence: CASSNPGTGRYEQYF. Written as DNA, the CDR3 is TGTGCCAGCAGCAACCCCGGGACAGGGAGGTACGAGCAGTACTTC.

The V call is TRBV19, the J call TRBJ1-2; 10 bases agree with TRBD1. V shed 5 bases, J shed 8 bases, and the junction held 14 bases outside the gene matches. The germline gives CDR1 LNHDA, CDR2 SQIVND (reference sequence). The CDR3 covers 16 residues. The chain's CDR3 is CASSLTGTGVVEGYTF. CDR3 bases: TGTGCCAGTAGTCTTACCGGGACAGGGGTCGTTGAGGGCTACACCTTC.

The rearrangement joins TRBV7-9 to TRBJ2-7, with 7 bases aligning to TRBD1. This CDR3 spans 16 amino acids. The V gene's germline CDR1 is SEHNR and CDR2 FQNEAQ (reference sequence). Trimming cost V 5 bases and J 0 bases; bases outside gene matches: 10. CDR3 bases: TGTGCCAGCAGCCTAAAAACAGGGGTAGGCTCCTACGAGCAGTACTTC. Its protein is CASSLKTGVGSYEQYF.

The rearrangement links TRBV10-3 to TRBJ2-7; tentatively, D is TRBD2 (5 bases). Germline CDR1 ENHRY, CDR2 SYGVKD. Trimming pared 8 bases from V and 2 bases from J, leaving 10 bases between. The CDR3 length is 12 residues. The chain's CDR3 is CAIGPGTYEQYF. In DNA, the CDR3 is TGTGCCATCGGCCCGGGGACCTACGAGCAGTACTTC.

A remark on this clone: Other DNA sequences in the same sample also yield this CDR3. The V call is TRBV28, the J call TRBJ1-1; D remains ambiguous. CDR3 length: 14 amino acids. With 1 base removed from V and 6 bases from J, the gap between germline ends came to 12 bases. Germline CDR1 and CDR2: MDHEN and SYDVKM. CDR3 loop: CASSLSGLIAEAFF. The CDR3, as DNA: TGTGCCAGCAGTTTATCGGGTCTCATCGCTGAAGCTTTCTTT.

The chain joins TRBV19 to TRBJ1-5; no firm D call. This CDR3 contains 15 residues. Germline CDR1 and CDR2: LNHDA and SQIVND (reference sequence). V was shortened by 8 bases and J by 7 bases, with 21 bases between the two germline ends. The CDR3 is CASAVVLMVEQPQHF. Here the CDR3 DNA reads TGTGCCAGTGCCGTCGTTTTAATGGTTGAGCAGCCCCAGCATTTT.

This clone turned up a few times. The chain has TRBV4-1 and TRBJ1-1; weak D call: TRBD1 (5 bases). CDR1 and CDR2 from the germline V gene are MGHRA and YSYEKL. V lost 2 bases to trimming and J lost 0 bases, with 10 bases between them. The CDR3 consists of 15 residues. CDR3 nucleotide sequence: TGCGCCAGCAGCCAATCCTCGACAGTGAACACTGAAGCTTTCTTT. It translates to CASSQSSTVNTEAFF.

This clone came up once. The chain couples TRBV18 to TRBJ2-2; weak D call: TRBD1 (6 bases). This CDR3 contains 17 residues. Germline CDR1 KGHSH, CDR2 LQKENI. Trimming removed 8 bases at V and 4 bases at J, with 23 bases between. This chain's CDR3 is CASVSTLGAGFTGELFF. DNA for the CDR3: TGTGCCAGCGTGAGCACGCTGGGGGCAGGTTTCACCGGGGAGCTGTTTTTT.

The V and J genes are TRBV18 and TRBJ2-5; a weak D match, TRBD1 (6 bases). The CDR3 length is 16 residues. Trimming shortened V by 4 bases and J by 0 bases, and 15 bases separated the two germline ends. Germline V CDR1 and CDR2: KGHSH, LQKENI. DNA for the CDR3: TGTGCCAGCTCACGCACAGGGACGCCGTACCAAGAGACCCAGTACTTC. This gives the protein CASSRTGTPYQETQYF.

The chain has TRBV2 and TRBJ2-2, with 11 bases identical to TRBD1. This CDR3 spans 15 amino acids. Looked up from germline, CDR1 is SNHLY and CDR2 is FYNNEI. V dropped 8 bases and J dropped 4; count of bases not matched to a gene: 6. For the CDR3, the DNA is TGTGCCAGCGGACAGGGGGCCTCGTTCACCGGGGAGCTGTTTTTT. It is translated as CASGQGASFTGELFF.

The table lists this clone with a few counts. The J gene is TRBJ2-1, the V gene TRBV2; TRBD1 might be the D (5 bases). V lost 6 bases, J lost 1 base, and 13 bases lay in between. CDR3 length: 15 residues. Per the germline V gene, CDR1 is SNHLY and CDR2 is FYNNEI. The CDR3 is CASSTGRLSYNEQFF. CDR3 nucleotides: TGTGCCAGCAGCACAGGCCGCCTTTCCTACAATGAGCAGTTCTTC. The full variable domain, completed using reference TRBV2 and TRBJ2-1, is EPEVTQTPSHQVTQMGQEVILRCVPISNHLYFYWYRQILGQKVEFLVSFYNNEISEKSEIFDDQFSVERPDGSNFTLKIRSTKLEDSAMYFCASSTGRLSYNEQFFGPGTRLTVL.

V usage is TRBV11-2 and J usage is TRBJ1-5; no reliable D call. CDR1 is SGHAT and CDR2 is FQNNGV in the germline V gene. The V and J ends lost 3 bases and 2 bases respectively, with 5 bases between them. The CDR3 totals 13 residues. The CDR3 reads CASSFEGNQPQHF. The CDR3 bases are TGTGCCAGCAGCTTTGAGGGCAATCAGCCCCAGCATTTT.

V gene TRBV11-2 combines with J gene TRBJ1-1; no clear D gene. CDR3 length equals 15 residues. With 5 bases removed from V and 4 bases from J, the gap between germline ends came to 17 bases. Germline values: CDR1 SGHAT, CDR2 FQNNGV. The CDR3 loop is CASSPAGAFSTEAFF. CDR3 DNA: TGTGCCAGCAGCCCAGCGGGAGCTTTTAGCACTGAAGCTTTCTTT.

The rearrangement joins TRBV12-5 to TRBJ1-6, with 9 bases identical to TRBD1. The CDR3 consists of 15 residues. J gave up 5 bases and V 2 bases, and 1 base lay outside the gene matches. CDR1 and CDR2 (germline): LGHNT, FRNRAP. CDR3 amino acids: CASGLRTGDNSPLHF. DNA of the CDR3: TGTGCTAGTGGTTTGAGGACAGGGGATAATTCACCCCTCCACTTT.

Only one count was recorded for this clone. The V and J genes are TRBV29-1 and TRBJ1-1; no clear D gene. V lost 6 bases and J lost 7, with 15 bases in between. Germline assignment: CDR1 SQVTM and CDR2 ANQGSEA. The CDR3 contains 12 residues. CDR3 sequence: CSVVTQTGEAFF. CDR3 coding DNA: TGCAGCGTAGTGACCCAAACGGGTGAAGCTTTCTTT.